Each of the 10 T cell receptor beta chains below was sequenced from the same sample in a study of cytomegalovirus exposure and HLA in healthy donors. The PCR ran on 60 Vbeta and 13 Jbeta primers. Assay: immunoSEQ multiplex PCR; the TCRdb copy retains only in-frame clones and omits some. The repertoire consists of roughly 90,000 clones, with roughly 82% occurring once and the leading ten covering 3% to 4%. Sequenced input: PBMCs. These receptors were collected from a man in his thirties or forties in good health and CMV-seropositive.

The CDR3 region has the DNA TGCGCCAGCAGTGATCAGGGTTGGGTGACCCAGTACTTC. Its protein product is CASSDQGWVTQYF. The rearrangement uses TRBV10-2 and TRBJ2-5; a weak D match, TRBD1 (5 bases). The V gene's germline CDR1 is WSHSY and CDR2 SAAADI. V was pared by 3 bases and J by 7 bases, with 12 bases between. The CDR3 contains 13 residues.

The chain links TRBV27 to TRBJ1-1, with D maybe TRBD1 (6 bases). Germline V gives CDR1 MNHEY, CDR2 SMNVEV (reference sequence). The V end lost 2 bases, the J end lost 1 base, and 11 bases lay between the germline ends. CDR3 length: 15 amino acids. The DNA for the CDR3 is TGTGCCAGCAGTTTAAGGGGGTGGAGGAACACTGAAGCTTTCTTT. This gives the protein CASSLRGWRNTEAFF.

The chain links TRBV6-1 to TRBJ2-7; 7 bases match TRBD2. The germline CDR1 and CDR2 sequences are MNHNS and SASEGT. The CDR3 spans 15 residues. Losses at the gene ends were 7 bases for V and 4 bases for J; bases not matched to a gene: 13. CDR3 residues: CASTSEGLAVYEQYF. Here the CDR3 DNA reads TGTGCCAGCACCTCCGAAGGGCTAGCGGTTTACGAGCAGTACTTC.

This chain connects TRBV29-1 to TRBJ2-1; D might be TRBD1 (5 bases). V lost 0 bases and J 9 bases, leaving 21 bases between the germline ends. This CDR3 region has 16 residues. Germline loops: CDR1 SQVTM, CDR2 ANQGSEA. The CDR3 here is CSVEDFRAGSRGEQFF. CDR3 DNA sequence: TGCAGCGTTGAAGATTTTAGGGCAGGATCAAGGGGTGAGCAGTTCTTC.

V usage is TRBV28 and J usage is TRBJ1-2; 7 positions agree with TRBD1. Germline loops: CDR1 MDHEN, CDR2 SYDVKM. This CDR3 has 17 amino acids. Germline trimming cut 8 bases from V and 0 bases from J; bases unmatched to any gene: 15. CDR3 nucleotides: TGTGCCAGCTGCTGGGCAGGGGGATCCTCGTCTAACTATGGCTACACCTTC. Amino acid sequence: CASCWAGGSSSNYGYTF.

The rearrangement links TRBV10-3 to TRBJ2-6; 9 bases are shared with TRBD1. Trimming removed 7 bases from V and 2 bases from J; junction bases left unmatched: 9. Per the germline V gene, CDR1 is ENHRY and CDR2 is SYGVKD. The CDR3 totals 17 residues. The CDR3 nucleotides are TGTGCCATCACCGAGACAGGGGGAGGAGCTGGGGCCAACGTCCTGACTTTC. It is translated as CAITETGGGAGANVLTF.

V is TRBV4-1 and J is TRBJ1-3; D is unclear. The length of the CDR3 is 16 residues. CDR1 MGHRA and CDR2 YSYEKL come from the germline V gene. V was clipped by 0 bases and J by 2 bases, with 11 bases between them. CDR3 bases: TGCGCCAGCAGCCAAGACATAATCGGGGCTGGAAACACCATATATTTT. Protein: CASSQDIIGAGNTIYF.

The chain uses TRBV5-4 and TRBJ2-1; 12 bases fit TRBD2. The CDR3 is 17 residues long. Germline V gene lookup returns CDR1 SGHNT and CDR2 YYREEE (reference sequence). V lost 4 bases, J lost 4 bases, and 9 bases stayed unmatched. This chain's CDR3 is CASSPGASGRAYNEQFF. Written as DNA, the CDR3 is TGTGCCAGCAGCCCTGGGGCTAGCGGGAGGGCTTACAATGAGCAGTTCTTC.

CDR3 sequence (DNA): TGCAGCGTTAGTCCAGGGAACAATCAGCCCCAGCATTTT. Its translation is CSVSPGNNQPQHF. The gene calls are TRBV29-1 and TRBJ1-5; tentative D call: TRBD1 (5 bases). V lost 5 bases and J lost 3, with 11 bases in between. In germline, CDR1 is SQVTM, CDR2 ANQGSEA. The CDR3 is 13 amino acids.

The gene calls are TRBV7-2 and TRBJ1-6; tentatively, D is TRBD1 (5 bases). Trimming stripped 1 base from V and 5 bases from J, with 9 bases between. The germline V gene encodes CDR1 SGHTA and CDR2 FQGNSA. This CDR3 has 15 residues. The CDR3: CASSLGQPNNSPLHF. Written as DNA, the CDR3 is TGTGCCAGCAGCTTAGGACAGCCAAATAATTCACCCCTCCACTTT.